The 14 T cell receptor beta chains reported below all come from one sample, sequenced in a study of T cell repertoires in cytomegalovirus infection. MiXCR was run by TCRdb on the reads, yielding one entry per CDR3 protein. This sample has approximately 500,000 distinct CDR3 sequences, with 11% found just once. Source material: PBMCs. The receptors stem from a human donor in good health (CMV status not recorded). Some clones in this sample may be carry-over from other donors' samples.

This clonotype was picked up many times. The rearrangement links TRBV10-3 to TRBJ1-2, with a tentative D call TRBD1 (5 bases). The germline gives CDR1 ENHRY, CDR2 SYGVKD. V lost 2 bases to trimming and J lost 8 bases, with 9 bases between them. This CDR3 contains 12 residues. CDR3 protein: CAISEGARGYTF. The CDR3 coding sequence is TGTGCCATCAGTGAGGGGGCTAGGGGCTACACCTTC.

The V and J genes are TRBV20-1 and TRBJ1-5, with D possibly TRBD1 on 6 matching bases. The germline V and J ends were trimmed by 0 bases and 2 bases, with 11 bases remaining between them. Germline V gives CDR1 DFQATT, CDR2 SNEGSKA (reference sequence). The CDR3 totals 15 residues. This CDR3 is CSARDQAGGNQPQHF. The DNA of the CDR3 is TGCAGTGCTAGAGATCAGGCAGGGGGCAATCAGCCCCAGCATTTT.

This clonotype was seen only a few times. This chain links TRBV5-1 with TRBJ2-3; D might be TRBD1 or TRBD2, each matching 5 bases. The V end was cut by 4 bases, the J end by 4 bases, with 16 bases between. Germline values: CDR1 SGHRS, CDR2 YFSETQ. CDR3 size: 15 residues. The CDR3 protein is CASSPGTSEADTQYF. For the CDR3, the DNA is TGCGCCAGCAGCCCCGGGACCTCCGAGGCAGATACGCAGTATTTT.

As for this clonotype: A much larger clone is a single base away; this may be a read error. This chain joins TRBV14 and TRBJ2-2, with D maybe TRBD2 (5 bases). This CDR3 region has 19 residues. Germline V lookup: CDR1 SGHDN, CDR2 FVKESK. The ends were cut back, 1 base at V and 3 bases at J, with 21 bases in the middle. CDR3 DNA sequence: TGTGCCAGCAGCCAAGGTAGCAGGAGGCGCCGCCGATACACCGGGGAGCTGTTTTTT. This gives the protein CASSQGSRRRRRYTGELFF.

There are many counts of this clonotype. V usage is TRBV7-9 and J usage is TRBJ2-6; TRBD1 aligns across 9 bases. Germline V CDR1 and CDR2: SEHNR, FQNEAQ (reference sequence). With V trimmed by 0 bases and J by 8 bases, 5 bases remained unmatched. CDR3 length equals 16 residues. The CDR3 spells CASSLAGTGSTNVLTF. The CDR3 nucleotides are TGTGCCAGCAGCTTAGCCGGGACAGGGTCGACCAACGTCCTGACTTTC.

This clonotype was seen more than once but under ten times. This chain links TRBV5-1 with TRBJ1-6; maybe TRBD1 (6 bases). The CDR3 sequence is 15 residues long. Trimming took 0 bases from V and 10 from J, leaving 14 bases between them. The germline CDR1 and CDR2 sequences are SGHRS and YFSETQ. This chain's CDR3 is CASSLEAGAKSPLHF. In DNA, the CDR3 is TGCGCCAGCAGCTTGGAGGCGGGGGCCAAATCACCCCTCCACTTT.

The genes are TRBV27 and TRBJ2-1; 8 bases line up with TRBD2. Unmatched junction bases numbered 15, after V lost 5 bases and J lost 6 bases. The CDR3 consists of 17 residues. Per germline, CDR1 MNHEY and CDR2 SMNVEV (reference sequence). CDR3 residues: CASSPPPGPGGGNEQFF. The DNA for the CDR3 is TGTGCCAGCAGTCCCCCCCCCGGGCCGGGGGGGGGCAATGAGCAGTTCTTC.

This chain uses TRBV9 with TRBJ2-1; 9 bases are a match to TRBD2. The CDR3 extends over 16 amino acids. V shed 0 bases, J shed 10 bases, and the junction held 11 bases outside the gene matches. Germline-derived CDR1 and CDR2 are SGDLS and YYNGEE. The CDR3 sequence is CASSVGMSGGPLEQFF. The CDR3 DNA reads as TGTGCCAGCAGCGTAGGTATGAGCGGGGGGCCATTGGAGCAGTTCTTC. The whole variable domain, filled in from reference TRBV9 and TRBJ2-1, reads DSGVTQTPKHLITATGQRVTLRCSPRSGDLSVYWYQQSLDQGLQFLIQYYNGEERAKGNILERFSAQQFPDLHSELNLSSLELGDSALYFCASSVGMSGGPLEQFFGPGTRLTVL.

This clonotype has at least ten counts. The chain uses TRBV29-1 and TRBJ1-2; 10 positions agree with TRBD1. The ends lost 5 bases at V and 5 bases at J; junction bases unmatched: 5. The CDR3 sequence is 13 residues long. Germline V gene lookup returns CDR1 SQVTM and CDR2 ANQGSEA. CDR3 bases: TGCAGCGTTCCGGTGGGACAGGGGTATGGCTACACCTTC. Residues: CSVPVGQGYGYTF.

This clonotype was picked up many times. The chain couples TRBV7-9 to TRBJ1-2; 10 positions match TRBD1. Germline V lookup: CDR1 SEHNR, CDR2 FQNEAQ (reference sequence). J gave up 8 bases and V 0 bases, and 9 bases lay outside the gene matches. The CDR3 sequence is 16 residues long. CDR3 region: CASSLALGQGEKGYTF. The CDR3 DNA sequence: TGTGCCAGCAGCTTAGCCCTTGGACAGGGGGAGAAAGGCTACACCTTC.

A remark on this clonotype: This may be a read error, as it is one base from a much larger clone. The chain joins TRBV7-6 to TRBJ2-2, with D tentatively TRBD1 or TRBD2 (5 bases each). Trimming shortened V by 5 bases and J by 4 bases, and 14 bases separated the two germline ends. CDR3 length equals 15 residues. The germline V gene has CDR1 SGHVS and CDR2 FNYEAQ. The CDR3 loop is CASSPRDGVTGELFF. The DNA for the CDR3 is TGTGCCAGCAGCCCCCGGGACGGAGTCACCGGGGAGCTGTTTTTT.

The chain couples TRBV20-1 to TRBJ2-3; 7 nucleotides agree with TRBD2. There are 13 residues in the CDR3. After removal of 8 bases from V and 6 bases from J, the junction contained 11 bases not matched to a gene. Germline V gives CDR1 DFQATT, CDR2 SNEGSKA (reference sequence). The CDR3 bases are TGCAGTTTTTTAGCGGCGCGGGGGGATACGCAGTATTTT. Translating it yields CSFLAARGDTQYF.

This clonotype was detected ten times or more. The chain links TRBV10-3 to TRBJ1-5; perhaps TRBD1 as D (6 bases). Germline V gene data show CDR1 as ENHRY and CDR2 as SYGVKD. With 6 bases removed from V and 4 bases from J, the gap between germline ends came to 13 bases. The CDR3 contains 14 residues. In nucleotides, the CDR3 is TGTGCCATCAGCCCCCGGGGGGCGAATCAGCCCCAGCATTTT. This translates into CAISPRGANQPQHF.

This clonotype was counted at least ten times. The genes are TRBV6-1 and TRBJ1-1; 9 bases are a match to TRBD1. Germline V gene sequence: CDR1 MNHNS, CDR2 SASEGT. The CDR3 has 14 amino acids. J lost 3 bases, V lost 6 bases, and 5 bases had no gene match. The CDR3 sequence is CASSSGDRDTEAFF. The CDR3 nucleotides are TGTGCCAGCAGCTCCGGGGACAGGGACACTGAAGCTTTCTTT.